This TCR beta chain was documented in a study of blood T cell repertoires in COVID-19 (dated by TCRdb to 2020 to 2021). In terms of the full investigation: Samples covering the acute and convalescent phases of COVID-19 were provided by collaborators in the United States, Italy and Spain. The prospective study material was composed of cDNA or gDNA derived from T cells, B-cell-depleted T cells, or PBMCs. The dataset comprised deeply sampled blood TCRbeta repertoires from subjects exposed to, actively infected with, or recovered from COVID-19. A freely available public database, intended as a resource for researchers studying the immune response to SARS-CoV-2, is where the repertoires were released. Samples came from the ongoing ImmuneRACE study (first 160 participants) plus 1,254 subjects from 6 global collaborators. Nearly every sample came with metadata listing a de-identified subject ID, COVID-19 status, age in years and sex. Where HLA class I and class II types were available, the types were taken from metadata supplied by the sample provider, not from assay-based typing.

The CDR3 numbers 16 residues from cysteine through phenylalanine. Just CDR3 DNA is preserved here, 48 bases in frame from base 1. Trimming costs V 1 base and J 6 bases, and their ends lie 18 bases apart. The CDR1 and CDR2 encoded by the germline V gene are SGHAT and FQNNGV. Whole blood was collected in K2EDTA tubes by collaborating institutions according to the institutions' own protocols. For TCRbeta analysis, collaborator samples were shipped as frozen whole blood, as isolated PBMCs, or as DNA extracted from either sample type. On the study overall, not on this receptor specifically: How much clinical and demographic metadata was included differed by source and by participant, and the metadata was provided uncurated.

A remark on this clone: The antigen it binds to is not known. Base-call qualities are not available, and no considerably larger clone is one nucleotide away.

TCRbeta CDR3 regions were amplified from genomic DNA using the immunoSEQ Assay, a bias-controlled multiplex PCR. In the original analysis: Nucleated cell counts per sample were estimated from amplification of reference gene primers within the assay. To quantify the absolute abundance of each unique TCRbeta CDR3 rearrangement, sequence reads were collapsed and filtered. For each sample, productive Simpson clonality was calculated by taking the square root of Simpson's diversity index across productive rearrangements. TCRdb mirrors the immuneACCESS table, restricted to in-frame sequences. Some clones are absent from its copies; in checked studies, under half trace to an unresolved V gene, and the reason for the others is unknown. Clone size and V and J calls were adopted from that table, with D and trimming inferred from the DNA. In all, the sample holds about 70,000 clones, and 89% of those were seen once. The ten largest make up approximately 1.5% of the sample.

Rearrangement joined TRBV11-2 to TRBJ1-2; a tentative D match to TRBD1 spans 6 bases. The source material was peripheral blood. The sequence was obtained from a man aged 60 to 75 with acute or convalescent COVID-19. DNA sequence: TGTGCCAGCAGCTTAGCTGGGTTCGGGGGGGCTGATGGCTACACCTTC. Protein translation: CASSLAGFGGADGYTF.